The 31 T cell receptor beta chains listed next were all sequenced from one sample in a study of blood T cell repertoires in COVID-19. Clones were read by immunoSEQ multiplex PCR, and TCRdb kept only the in-frame ones, dropping some. The table records approximately 300,000 clones, roughly nine tenths of them present only once. The specimen sequenced was PBMCs or T cells enriched from blood (not recorded which). The receptor source for this set is a woman younger than 30 who had recovered from COVID-19.

The count of this clone is one. The V and J genes are TRBV12-3 or TRBV12-4 and TRBJ2-7; 9 bases map to TRBD2. Trimming at V came to 9 bases and at J to 2 bases, leaving 5 bases not matched to a gene. The CDR3 extends over 13 amino acids. CDR3 in DNA: TGTGCCAGTACCGGGACTAGCCCCTACGAGCAGTACTTC. Protein sequence: CASTGTSPYEQYF.

CDR3 nucleotide sequence: TGTGCCAGCAGCTTGGCTAGCGGGAGCACCGTAAATGAGCAGTTCTTC. Its translation is CASSLASGSTVNEQFF. The rearrangement uses TRBV7-2 and TRBJ2-1, with TRBD2 matching over 10 bases. CDR3 length: 16 amino acids. V dropped 3 bases and J dropped 7; count of bases not matched to a gene: 9. Germline lookup yields CDR1 SGHTA and CDR2 FQGNSA.

The genes are TRBV19 and TRBJ2-7, with D possibly TRBD1 on 6 matching bases. V gave up 6 bases and J gave up 1 base, with 19 bases separating them. This CDR3 has 16 residues. In germline, CDR1 is LNHDA, CDR2 SQIVND (reference sequence). CDR3 DNA sequence: TGTGCCAGTAGAGACGAAAGGGGGTGGTTGTCCTACGAGCAGTACTTC. It is translated as CASRDERGWLSYEQYF.

Only one count was recorded for this clone. This chain uses TRBV30 with TRBJ2-6; perhaps TRBD1 as D (5 bases). The CDR3 runs to 14 residues. The germline CDR1 and CDR2 sequences are GTSNPN and SVGIG (reference sequence). Trimming took off 4 bases at V and 0 bases at J, with 7 bases between the two ends. The CDR3 reads CAWTGYSGANVLTF. The CDR3 DNA reads TGTGCCTGGACAGGGTACTCTGGGGCCAACGTCCTGACTTTC.

The chain employs TRBV27 and TRBJ2-1, with no clear D. The V gene's germline CDR1 is MNHEY and CDR2 SMNVEV (reference sequence). V was shortened by 3 bases and J by 4 bases, with 10 bases between the two germline ends. This CDR3 contains 14 residues. The CDR3 nucleotides are TGTGCCAGCAGTTTGAGTACTTCTTACAATGAGCAGTTCTTC. Its translation is CASSLSTSYNEQFF.

V and J are TRBV7-9 and TRBJ1-5; D not resolved. The V gene's germline CDR1 is SEHNR and CDR2 FQNEAQ (reference sequence). V dropped 2 bases and J dropped 4 bases, with 3 bases sitting between them. CDR3 length: 12 residues. The CDR3 DNA sequence: TGTGCCAGCAGCTTACCGAATCAGCCCCAGCATTTT. Translation: CASSLPNQPQHF.

This chain uses TRBV13 with TRBJ2-7; 8 positions match TRBD2. Trimming cost V 4 bases and J 3 bases; bases outside gene matches: 14. Germline V CDR1 and CDR2: PRHDT, FYEKMQ (reference sequence). The length of the CDR3 is 17 residues. For the CDR3, the DNA is TGTGCCAGCAGCTCAATGGCAGAACCGGGAGGGAACTACGAGCAGTACTTC. This codes for CASSSMAEPGGNYEQYF.

This chain connects TRBV6-5 to TRBJ2-3; D is unresolved. The CDR3 spans 15 residues. Trimming stripped 2 bases from V and 0 bases from J, with 9 bases between. The germline V gene has CDR1 MNHEY and CDR2 SVGAGI. The CDR3 DNA reads as TGTGCCAGCAGTTACGGCGGATCTAGCACAGATACGCAGTATTTT. It yields the protein CASSYGGSSTDTQYF.

CDR3: CASSLAGGPETQYF. CDR3 DNA sequence: TGTGCCAGCAGCTTAGCAGGGGGCCCCGAGACCCAGTACTTC. This sequence joins TRBV7-9 and TRBJ2-5; TRBD1 agrees at 7 bases. The CDR3 has 14 residues. The V gene's germline CDR1 is SEHNR and CDR2 FQNEAQ (reference sequence). Trimming cost V 0 bases and J 5 bases; bases outside gene matches: 3.

The chain employs TRBV6-1 and TRBJ1-2; possible D gene TRBD1, 5 bases. The length of the CDR3 is 14 residues. CDR1 is MNHNS and CDR2 is SASEGT in the germline V gene. V was shortened by 2 bases and J by 8 bases, with 15 bases between the two germline ends. CDR3 nucleotides: TGTGCCAGCAGTGAATTCCAGGGTTTTTACGGCTACACCTTC. It specifies CASSEFQGFYGYTF.

The chain links TRBV19 to TRBJ1-2; 7 positions agree with TRBD1. Germline assignment: CDR1 LNHDA and CDR2 SQIVND (reference sequence). The ends lost 1 base at V and 6 bases at J; junction bases unmatched: 11. The CDR3 has 16 amino acids. The chain's CDR3 is CASSIVFGRGSNGYTF. In DNA, the CDR3 is TGTGCCAGTAGTATAGTCTTCGGCAGGGGGTCCAATGGCTACACCTTC.

The chain employs TRBV16 and TRBJ1-2, with a tentative D call TRBD1 (5 bases). V dropped 0 bases and J dropped 0 bases, with 14 bases sitting between them. The CDR3 contains 17 residues. CDR1 KGHSY and CDR2 FQNENV come from the germline V gene. The chain's CDR3 is CASSQSATAKTNYGYTF. In DNA, the CDR3 is TGTGCCAGCAGCCAATCTGCGACAGCCAAGACTAACTATGGCTACACCTTC. Full variable domain (rest looked up from reference TRBV16 and TRBJ1-2): GEEVAQTPKHLVRGEGQKAKLYCAPIKGHSYVFWYQQVLKNEFKFLISFQNENVFDETGMPKERFSAKCLPNSPCSLEIQATKLEDSAVYFCASSQSATAKTNYGYTFGSGTRLTVV.

In DNA form, the CDR3 reads TGTGCCAGCAGCTTGGAGGGGAAGACTACAGATACGCAGTATTTT. Translated, it gives CASSLEGKTTDTQYF. V gene TRBV5-4 combines with J gene TRBJ2-3, with a tentative D call TRBD1 (5 bases). This CDR3 is built from 15 residues. Trimming cost V 0 bases and J 3 bases, with 11 bases left between them. CDR1 and CDR2 from the germline V gene are SGHNT and YYREEE (reference sequence).

The V and J genes are TRBV6-6 and TRBJ2-5, with D possibly matching TRBD1 (5 bases). The CDR3 contains 15 residues. Germline CDR1 is MNHNY and CDR2 is SVGAGI (reference sequence). V lost 0 bases and J lost 7, with 15 bases in between. CDR3 amino acids: CASSYSPAQQGTQYF. In DNA, the CDR3 is TGTGCCAGCAGTTACTCCCCGGCCCAGCAGGGGACCCAGTACTTC.

V is TRBV20-1 and J is TRBJ2-7, with D possibly being TRBD1 (6 bases). Germline-derived CDR1 and CDR2 are DFQATT and SNEGSKA (reference sequence). V lost 6 bases, J lost 4 bases, and 10 bases lay in between. There are 11 residues in the CDR3. The CDR3, as DNA: TGCAGTGCGGCAGGGGATTACGAGCAGTACTTC. It translates to CSAAGDYEQYF.

The chain couples TRBV5-1 to TRBJ2-2; no clear D. The germline V gene encodes CDR1 SGHRS and CDR2 YFSETQ. The CDR3 has 15 amino acids. The germline V and J ends were trimmed by 1 base and 0 bases, with 7 bases remaining between them. CDR3 loop: CASSLTGANTGELFF. DNA for the CDR3: TGCGCCAGCAGCTTGACCGGTGCGAACACCGGGGAGCTGTTTTTT.

The V call is TRBV19, the J call TRBJ2-3; 8 bases agree with TRBD1. CDR1 is LNHDA, CDR2 SQIVND, per germline (reference sequence). Unmatched junction bases numbered 8, after V lost 6 bases and J lost 3 bases. The CDR3 is made up of 15 amino acids. The CDR3 sequence is CASSTDRGWTDTQYF. The DNA of the CDR3 is TGTGCCAGTAGCACAGACAGGGGATGGACAGATACGCAGTATTTT.

The chain carries TRBV3-1 (or the pseudogene TRBV3-2) and TRBJ2-7, with 9 bases fitting TRBD1. There are 16 residues in the CDR3. The germline V gene encodes CDR1 LGHDT and CDR2 YNNKEL (reference sequence). V dropped 6 bases and J dropped 4; count of bases not matched to a gene: 13. DNA for the CDR3: TGTGCCAGCAGATTTCCCCCGGGACAGGGTTCGTACGAGCAGTACTTC. Its protein is CASRFPPGQGSYEQYF.

This chain links TRBV10-3 with TRBJ2-3; 8 bases agree with TRBD2. The CDR3 consists of 16 residues. Germline V lookup: CDR1 ENHRY, CDR2 SYGVKD. The J segment lost 0 bases and the V segment lost 5 bases, leaving 7 bases of the junction unmatched. The CDR3 sequence: CAISHPSGSSTDTQYF. The CDR3 DNA reads TGTGCCATCAGTCACCCTAGCGGGTCTAGCACAGATACGCAGTATTTT.

The chain couples TRBV6-5 to TRBJ2-7; 7 nucleotides agree with TRBD1. V lost 4 bases, J lost 4 bases, and 7 bases stayed unmatched. The CDR3 length is 14 residues. Germline V lookup: CDR1 MNHEY, CDR2 SVGAGI. For the CDR3, the DNA is TGTGCCAGCAGTTTAACGGGACAGTTTTACGAGCAGTACTTC. Translation gives CASSLTGQFYEQYF.

V is TRBV13 and J is TRBJ2-1; TRBD2 aligns across 10 bases. From germline, CDR1 is PRHDT and CDR2 FYEKMQ (reference sequence). The CDR3 extends over 16 amino acids. The ends lost 4 bases at V and 7 bases at J; junction bases unmatched: 10. The CDR3 sequence: CASSSLAGGIVNEQFF. DNA of the CDR3: TGTGCCAGCAGCTCCTTAGCGGGAGGCATCGTTAATGAGCAGTTCTTC.

The chain couples TRBV15 to TRBJ1-5; D perhaps matches TRBD1 (6 bases). The length of the CDR3 is 15 residues. V dropped 8 bases and J dropped 0 bases, with 14 bases sitting between them. CDR1 is LNHNV, CDR2 YYDKDF, per germline (reference sequence). CDR3 loop: CATSGDRNSNQPQHF. CDR3 coding DNA: TGTGCCACCTCTGGAGACAGGAATAGCAATCAGCCCCAGCATTTT.

The chain links TRBV11-2 to TRBJ2-3; the D is unclear. Between the trimmed V and J ends, which lost 1 base and 4 bases, there was a span of 12 bases. The CDR3 length is 15 residues. In germline, CDR1 is SGHAT, CDR2 FQNNGV. The CDR3 region has the DNA TGTGCCAGCAGCTTAGCGAGTTATACGGCAGATACGCAGTATTTT. The encoded protein is CASSLASYTADTQYF. The variable domain in full, completed from reference TRBV11-2 and TRBJ2-3, reads EAGVAQSPRYKIIEKRQSVAFWCNPISGHATLYWYQQILGQGPKLLIQFQNNGVVDDSQLPKDRFSAERLKGVDSTLKIQPAKLEDSAVYLCASSLASYTADTQYFGPGTRLTVL.

V gene TRBV4-1 combines with J gene TRBJ2-3; 8 nucleotides line up with TRBD2. The CDR3 loop spans 17 amino acids. Per germline, CDR1 MGHRA and CDR2 YSYEKL. V lost 7 bases, J lost 5 bases, and 17 bases stayed unmatched. The CDR3, as DNA: TGCGCCAGCAAGGCAAGGGGGGCAGCGGGAGCGGTAGATACGCAGTATTTT. This translates into CASKARGAAGAVDTQYF.

This chain joins TRBV2 and TRBJ2-5; the match to TRBD2 covers 13 bases. J lost 4 bases, V lost 6 bases, and 8 bases had no gene match. Germline-derived CDR1 and CDR2 are SNHLY and FYNNEI. This CDR3 region has 16 residues. CDR3 in amino acids: CASSTTSGRFGETQYF. The CDR3 DNA reads TGTGCCAGCAGCACGACTAGCGGGAGGTTTGGAGAGACCCAGTACTTC.

The V gene is TRBV9, the J gene TRBJ2-1; D is possibly TRBD2 (5 bases). Trimming pared 3 bases from V and 0 bases from J, leaving 10 bases between. The germline CDR1 and CDR2 sequences are SGDLS and YYNGEE. The CDR3 runs to 15 residues. This chain's CDR3 is CASSETGLSYNEQFF. The CDR3 DNA follows: TGTGCCAGCAGCGAGACTGGACTCTCCTACAATGAGCAGTTCTTC.

The V and J genes are TRBV2 and TRBJ2-4; tentatively, D is TRBD1 (6 bases). The CDR3 sequence is 15 residues long. Trimming cost V 6 bases and J 0 bases, with 12 bases left between them. The germline V gene encodes CDR1 SNHLY and CDR2 FYNNEI. The CDR3 loop reads CASRTGRGAKNIQYF. The CDR3 DNA sequence: TGTGCCAGCAGGACCGGCAGGGGAGCCAAAAACATTCAGTACTTC.

This clone was detected only once. The chain carries TRBV2 and TRBJ2-3, with TRBD1 identical over 9 bases. J was trimmed by 4 bases and V by 6 bases; bases with no gene match: 5. The length of the CDR3 is 14 residues. Germline V gene lookup returns CDR1 SNHLY and CDR2 FYNNEI. In nucleotides, the CDR3 is TGTGCCAGCAGGGACAGGGGAGGTGCAGATACGCAGTATTTT. Amino acid sequence: CASRDRGGADTQYF.

J is TRBJ1-6 and V is TRBV13; D is possibly TRBD1 (6 bases). V was pared by 5 bases and J by 10 bases, with 15 bases between. The CDR3 length is 14 residues. Germline-derived CDR1 and CDR2 are PRHDT and FYEKMQ (reference sequence). The CDR3 region is CASSLSHRDSPLHF. For the CDR3, the DNA is TGTGCCAGCAGCCTTTCCCACAGGGACTCACCCCTCCACTTT. The complete variable domain, with remaining parts taken from reference TRBV13 and TRBJ1-6, reads AAGVIQSPRHLIKEKRETATLKCYPIPRHDTVYWYQQGPGQDPQFLISFYEKMQSDKGSIPDRFSAQQFSDYHSELNMSSLELGDSALYFCASSLSHRDSPLHFGNGTRLTVT.

The V call is TRBV4-1, the J call TRBJ1-2, with unresolved D. The CDR3 is 15 amino acids. Germline loops: CDR1 MGHRA, CDR2 YSYEKL. Trimming left V 1 base short and J 6 bases short, with 15 bases between. The CDR3 DNA reads TGCGCCAGCAGCCAAGTTTCCCGTCTCCCCGATGGCTACACCTTC. Residues: CASSQVSRLPDGYTF.

J is TRBJ1-2 and V is TRBV7-8; 10 bases are a match to TRBD1. The CDR3 loop spans 15 amino acids. Losses at the gene ends were 4 bases for V and 6 bases for J; bases not matched to a gene: 8. Per germline, CDR1 SGHVS and CDR2 FQNEAQ. DNA of the CDR3: TGTGCCAGCAGCTGGGTCAGACAGGGGGCGAATGGCTACACCTTC. This sequence encodes CASSWVRQGANGYTF. The complete variable domain, with remaining parts taken from reference TRBV7-8 and TRBJ1-2, reads GAGVSQSPRYKVAKRGQDVALRCDPISGHVSLFWYQQALGQGPEFLTYFQNEAQLDKSGLPSDRFFAERPEGSVSTLKIQRTQQEDSAVYLCASSWVRQGANGYTFGSGTRLTVV.